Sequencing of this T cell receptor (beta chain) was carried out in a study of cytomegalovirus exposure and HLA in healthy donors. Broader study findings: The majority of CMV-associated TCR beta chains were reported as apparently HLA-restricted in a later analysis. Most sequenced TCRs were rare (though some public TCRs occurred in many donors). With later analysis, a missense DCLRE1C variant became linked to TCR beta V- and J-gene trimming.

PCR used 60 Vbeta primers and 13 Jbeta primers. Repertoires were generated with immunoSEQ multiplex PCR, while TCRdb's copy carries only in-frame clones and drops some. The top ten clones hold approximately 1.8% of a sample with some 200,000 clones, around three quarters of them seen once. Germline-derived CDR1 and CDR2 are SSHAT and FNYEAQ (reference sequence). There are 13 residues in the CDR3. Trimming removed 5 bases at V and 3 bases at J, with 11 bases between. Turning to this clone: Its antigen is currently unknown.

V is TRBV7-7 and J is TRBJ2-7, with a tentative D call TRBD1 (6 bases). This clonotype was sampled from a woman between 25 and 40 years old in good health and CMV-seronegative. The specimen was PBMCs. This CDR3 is CASSTGTSYEQYF. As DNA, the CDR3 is TGTGCCAGCAGCACCGGGACAAGCTACGAGCAGTACTTC.